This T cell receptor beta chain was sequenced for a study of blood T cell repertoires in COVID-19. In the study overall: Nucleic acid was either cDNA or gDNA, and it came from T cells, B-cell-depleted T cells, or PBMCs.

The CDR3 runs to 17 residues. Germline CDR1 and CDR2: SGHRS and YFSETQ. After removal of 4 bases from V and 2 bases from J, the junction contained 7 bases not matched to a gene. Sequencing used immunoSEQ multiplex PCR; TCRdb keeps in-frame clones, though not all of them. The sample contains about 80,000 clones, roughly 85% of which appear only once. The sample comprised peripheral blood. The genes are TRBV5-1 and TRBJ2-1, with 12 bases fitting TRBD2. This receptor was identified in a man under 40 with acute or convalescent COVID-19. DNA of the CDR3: TGCGCCAGCAGCCCACTCCCTAGCGGGGGGGCCTACAATGAGCAGTTCTTC. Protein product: CASSPLPSGGAYNEQFF. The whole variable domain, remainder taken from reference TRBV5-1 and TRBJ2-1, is KAGVTQTPRYLIKTRGQQVTLSCSPISGHRSVSWYQQTPGQGLQFLFEYFSETQRNKGNFPGRFSGRQFSNSRSEMNVSTLELGDSALYLCASSPLPSGGAYNEQFFGPGTRLTVL.